A selection of T cell receptor beta chains follows, all from one sample in a study of tumor-infiltrating lymphocytes in oesophageal squamous cell carcinoma. TCRdb re-called the PCR reads through MiXCR, storing one row per CDR3 protein. Among 15,000 to 20,000 distinct CDR3 sequences listed, roughly 53% were seen once. Sequencing was carried out using esophageal tumor tissue. All receptors derive from a male donor with esophageal squamous cell carcinoma. The CDR3 runs from the conserved cysteine through the conserved F or W. A D gene is named only where the DNA matches it firmly. The size entry is marked missing in some rows and otherwise reads once, few, many or a size class.

V gene: TRBV18; J gene: TRBJ2-7; clone size: many; D gene: TRBD1; CDR3 DNA: TGTGCCAGCTCACCGGACAGGGGGTCCTACGAGCAGTACTTC; CDR3 protein: CASSPDRGSYEQYF
V gene: TRBV19; J gene: TRBJ2-1; clone size: many; D gene: NA; CDR3 DNA: TGTGCCAGTAGTATACAAGGGATCTCCTACAATGAGCAGTTCTTC; CDR3 protein: CASSIQGISYNEQFF
V gene: TRBV19; J gene: TRBJ2-3; clone size: many; D gene: NA; CDR3 DNA: TGTGCCAGTAGTAGGTGGGATACGCAGTATTTT; CDR3 protein: CASSRWDTQYF
V gene: TRBV10-3; J gene: TRBJ2-3; clone size: once; D gene: NA; CDR3 DNA: TGTGCCATCAGTGGGGGGGCCCCCTCCAACAATGAGCAGTTCTTT; CDR3 protein: CAISGGAPSNNEQFF
V gene: TRBV7-6; J gene: TRBJ2-1; clone size: few; D gene: NA; CDR3 DNA: TGTGCCAGCAGCTTATTACGACGGTACAATGAGCAGTTCTTC; CDR3 protein: CASSLLRRYNEQFF
V gene: TRBV7-8; J gene: TRBJ2-3; clone size: medium-sized; D gene: TRBD2; CDR3 DNA: TGTGCCAGCAGCTTAGGCCTAGCGGGATTAGATACGCAGTATTTT; CDR3 protein: CASSLGLAGLDTQYF
V gene: TRBV7-6; J gene: TRBJ2-5; clone size: NA; D gene: TRBD1; CDR3 DNA: TGTGCTAGCAGCTTAGGACAGGGGCAACAAGAGACCCAGTACTTC; CDR3 protein: CASSLGQGQQETQYF
V gene: TRBV7-9; J gene: TRBJ2-7; clone size: medium-sized; D gene: TRBD2; CDR3 DNA: TGTGCCAGCAGCTCCAGCGGGATGCGAGGCGAGCAGTACTTC; CDR3 protein: CASSSSGMRGEQYF
V gene: TRBV7-8; J gene: TRBJ2-3; clone size: NA; D gene: TRBD1; CDR3 DNA: TGTGCCAGCAGCTTACCCGAGACCGGGACAGAATACACAGATACGCAGTATTTT; CDR3 protein: CASSLPETGTEYTDTQYF
V gene: TRBV7-2; J gene: TRBJ1-4; clone size: medium-sized; D gene: NA; CDR3 DNA: TGTGCCAGCAGCTCGAACATGGTGGAAAATGAAAAACTGTTTTTT; CDR3 protein: CASSSNMVENEKLFF
V gene: TRBV7-3; J gene: TRBJ1-1; clone size: many; D gene: NA; CDR3 DNA: TGTGCCAGCAGCTTAAGTGGGGGGATGAACACTGAAGCTTTCTTT; CDR3 protein: CASSLSGGMNTEAFF
V gene: TRBV3-1; J gene: TRBJ2-1; clone size: NA; D gene: TRBD2; CDR3 DNA: TGTGCCAGCAGCCAAGATGTTGGTAGCGGGAGGAAGCAGTTCTTC; CDR3 protein: CASSQDVGSGRKQFF
V gene: TRBV6-6; J gene: TRBJ2-7; clone size: NA; D gene: NA; CDR3 DNA: TGTGCCAGCAGTGAGGTCCCCCCAGGGACCTACGAGCAGTACTTC; CDR3 protein: CASSEVPPGTYEQYF